Following are 2 T cell receptor beta chains from one sample sequenced in a study of neurological immune-mediated disorders. TCRdb used MiXCR to reprocess the 5' RACE reads, holding one entry per CDR3 protein. The sample consists of about 38,000 distinct CDR3 sequences, approximately 10% of them appearing once. Time point noted: technical triplicate 1. What was sequenced was PBMCs. The receptors come from a man aged 55 to 70 with HTLV-1-associated myelopathy (HAM/TSP).

This clonotype was seen at least ten times. The chain carries TRBV5-1 and TRBJ2-3; D is perhaps TRBD1 (6 bases). The CDR3 sequence is 14 residues long. The germline V gene encodes CDR1 SGHRS and CDR2 YFSETQ. Trimming removed 3 bases from V and 2 bases from J, with 10 bases in between. The CDR3 region has the DNA TGCGCCAGCAGCTCACAGGGCTACACAGATACGCAGTATTTT. It codes for CASSSQGYTDTQYF. The full variable domain, in which reference TRBV5-1 and TRBJ2-3 provide the parts outside the CDR3, is KAGVTQTPRYLIKTRGQQVTLSCSPISGHRSVSWYQQTPGQGLQFLFEYFSETQRNKGNFPGRFSGRQFSNSRSEMNVSTLELGDSALYLCASSSQGYTDTQYFGPGTRLTVL.

This clonotype was detected many times. The chain employs TRBV7-2 and TRBJ1-5, with a possible D match to TRBD1 (6 bases). CDR1 is SGHTA and CDR2 is FQGNSA in the germline V gene. Trimming took 5 bases from V and 12 from J, leaving 26 bases between them. The CDR3 loop spans 16 amino acids. CDR3: CASSPGGGGGGGDQHF. In DNA, the CDR3 is TGTGCCAGCAGCCCCGGAGGCGGAGGGGGTGGAGGGGACCAGCATTTT.